Reported below is one T cell receptor (beta chain). This sample is drawn from a study of blood T cell repertoires in COVID-19. Study as a whole: The United States, Italy and Spain were the sources of the acute and convalescent COVID-19 samples. PBMCs, B-cell-depleted T cells, or T cells provided the cDNA or gDNA that made up the material.

Source study methods: By means of reference gene primer amplification, nucleated cell counts were estimated. Assay: immunoSEQ multiplex PCR; the TCRdb copy retains only in-frame clones and omits some. The V and J calls and clone size come from that table; D and trimming were worked out from the DNA. Found here are roughly 46,000 clones, around four fifths of them singletons; the top ten hold over 7%. Trimming cost V 1 base and J 10 bases, with 14 bases left between them. CDR1 and CDR2 (germline): SGHAT, FQNNGV. This CDR3 contains 14 residues. Sequencing was carried out using peripheral blood. The source is a man between 60 and 70 years old with active COVID-19. The chain joins TRBV11-2 to TRBJ2-1; D is unclear. The CDR3 DNA sequence: TGTGCCAGCAGCTTAGGAAGGCTTTACAGAGAGCAGTTCTTC. Translating it yields CASSLGRLYREQFF.